The subject of this entry is one TCR beta chain. Its antigen remains unknown. The record originates from a study of shared clonotypes between healthy human individuals. The study, taken as a whole, reports: Estimated clonotype richness was generally higher in naive than memory subsets.

Only CD45RO-negative cells positively selected for CCR7 counted as naive CD8 cells, so terminally differentiated effector memory CD45RA+ cells were excluded. The method was immunoSEQ multiplex PCR; TCRdb's version includes in-frame clones alone and lacks a portion of them. In the table there are approximately 740,000 clones, 92% of which are singletons. The germline V and J ends were trimmed by 5 bases and 2 bases, with 19 bases remaining between them. The CDR3 covers 16 residues. Germline-derived CDR1 and CDR2 are MDHEN and SYDVKM. The clonotype comes from a man aged 25-40 years in good health. Source material: naive CD8+ T cells sorted from blood. The chain joins TRBV28 to TRBJ2-7, with TRBD2 as a possible D gene (6 bases). The DNA for the CDR3 is TGTGCCAGCAGTCCTGCTAGGGGACTGGAGACCTACGAGCAGTACTTC. It encodes CASSPARGLETYEQYF.